The entry below describes one T cell receptor (beta chain). Its antigen is currently unknown. This sample was included in a study of T cell repertoires in cytomegalovirus infection. Looking at the study overall: The authors relied on CMV epitopes, both recently identified HLA-C-restricted and well-studied HLA-B-restricted. Evidence of both CMV infection and a matching HLA type came from public TCR beta signatures.

MiXCR, run by TCRdb on the reads, gives a single entry per CDR3 protein. This sample has around 900,000 distinct CDR3 sequences, with roughly a third found just once. The V and J ends lost 3 bases and 4 bases respectively, with 14 bases between them. Looked up from germline, CDR1 is LNHNV and CDR2 is YYDKDF (reference sequence). The CDR3 length is 15 residues. Study-level findings and limits: Dominating the ex vivo response were TCR beta clonotypes that were CMV-specific and HLA-C-restricted. Pooled public TCR beta family frequency picked out CMV carriers with the relevant HLA.

The chain has TRBV15 and TRBJ2-3; D is possibly TRBD2 (6 bases). The sequence derives from a human donor in good health (CMV status not recorded). Some clones in this sample may be carry-over from other donors' samples. The sample here was cultured CD8+ T cells from PBMCs, taken from culture after CMV antigen stimulation. The CDR3 DNA sequence: TGTGCCACCAGCAGGGCCGATGGGGAGGCAGATACGCAGTATTTT. Its translation is CATSRADGEADTQYF. Complete variable domain (other parts from reference TRBV15 and TRBJ2-3): DAMVIQNPRYQVTQFGKPVTLSCSQTLNHNVMYWYQQKSSQAPKLLFHYYDKDFNNEADTPDNFQSRRPNTSFCFLDIRSPGLGDTAMYLCATSRADGEADTQYFGPGTRLTVL.